The 6 T cell receptor beta chains given below trace back to one sample, sequenced in a study of T cells in Graves' hyperthyroidism and ophthalmopathy. Template material for amplifying TCR beta CDR3 regions consisted of RNA transcripts. When the TCR CDR3 underwent first-round RT-PCR, the HTBI primer set was used. A single record per CDR3 protein comes from TCRdb applying MiXCR to the multiplex PCR reads. The sample comprises 250,000 or so distinct CDR3 sequences, around 15% of which are singletons, and 30% to 35% rests with the top ten. Source material: blood. Receptors originate from a woman in her forties or fifties with Graves' hyperthyroidism that later progressed to Graves' ophthalmopathy.

This clonotype occurred many times. This rearrangement joins TRBV20-1 to TRBJ2-3, with 12 bases aligning to TRBD2. The CDR3 sequence is 16 residues long. V gave up 2 bases and J gave up 4 bases; unmatched junction bases: 7. Germline values: CDR1 DFQATT, CDR2 SNEGSKA (reference sequence). CDR3 protein: CSARMASGRAADTQYF. For the CDR3, the DNA is TGCAGTGCTAGAATGGCTAGCGGGAGGGCGGCAGATACGCAGTATTTT.

This clonotype was detected ten times or more. This chain's CDR3 is CSARGGVRAKNIQYF. The CDR3 bases are TGCAGTGCTAGAGGCGGGGTTAGGGCCAAAAACATTCAGTACTTC. This chain uses TRBV20-1 with TRBJ2-4; a weak D match, TRBD2 (6 bases). Germline V lookup: CDR1 DFQATT, CDR2 SNEGSKA (reference sequence). V was cut by 1 base and J by 1 base, with 11 bases left in between. The CDR3 has 15 residues.

This clonotype was picked up many times. The chain joins TRBV12-3 or TRBV12-4 to TRBJ1-5, with unresolved D. The CDR3 has 15 amino acids. V was shortened by 2 bases and J by 0 bases, with 8 bases between the two germline ends. This chain's CDR3 is CASSLWDYSNQPQHF. The DNA of the CDR3 is TGTGCCAGCAGTTTATGGGATTATAGCAATCAGCCCCAGCATTTT.

This clonotype showed up many times. The chain links TRBV2 to TRBJ2-1, with D tentatively TRBD2 (6 bases). The V gene's germline CDR1 is SNHLY and CDR2 FYNNEI. V dropped 6 bases and J dropped 4 bases, with 13 bases sitting between them. The CDR3 sequence is 14 residues long. Here the CDR3 reads CASRGGLLYNEQFF. The CDR3 DNA reads TGTGCCAGCAGGGGGGGACTGTTATACAATGAGCAGTTCTTC.

This clonotype was picked up many times. In DNA, the CDR3 is TGTGCCAGCAGCTTCCATCCGGGACAGGGTATTCTGGGGCCCCAGCATTTT. Residues: CASSFHPGQGILGPQHF. V usage is TRBV7-8 and J usage is TRBJ1-5, with 9 bases fitting TRBD1. The J segment lost 9 bases and the V segment lost 3 bases, leaving 15 bases of the junction unmatched. Germline V gives CDR1 SGHVS, CDR2 FQNEAQ. The CDR3 runs 17 residues.

This clonotype showed up many times. CDR3 sequence: CASSSTPIADTEAFF. CDR3 DNA: TGTGCCAGCAGTTCAACCCCTATAGCGGACACTGAAGCTTTCTTT. The chain couples TRBV27 to TRBJ1-1; D is undetermined. V lost 4 bases to trimming and J lost 3 bases, with 15 bases between them. The CDR3 is 15 residues long. The germline V gene encodes CDR1 MNHEY and CDR2 SMNVEV (reference sequence).